The 22 T cell receptor beta chains below come from one sample, sequenced in a study of control samples from healthy donors and cancer patients. Some clones are missing from TCRdb's copy, which holds only in-frame ones; the method was immunoSEQ multiplex PCR. Of more than 75,000 clones listed, 89% are singletons. Specimen: blood. The source of these receptors is a man between 50 and 59 years old in good health.

This sequence joins TRBV28 and TRBJ1-4; TRBD1 might be the D (5 bases). V was pared by 8 bases and J by 0 bases, with 10 bases between. The CDR3 length is 14 residues. CDR1 is MDHEN, CDR2 SYDVKM, per germline. The DNA for the CDR3 is TGTGCCAGCCACCGGGGGACAACTAATGAAAAACTGTTTTTT. Residues: CASHRGTTNEKLFF.

This chain connects TRBV19 to TRBJ2-1, with 9 bases matching TRBD2. The CDR3 consists of 16 residues. The V gene end was trimmed by 4 bases and the J gene end by 9 bases; junction bases not matched to a gene: 13. The germline V gene encodes CDR1 LNHDA and CDR2 SQIVND (reference sequence). The CDR3 sequence: CASSTAWAGGASEQFF. The CDR3 nucleotides read TGTGCCAGTAGTACGGCATGGGCGGGGGGGGCCAGTGAGCAGTTCTTC. The complete variable domain, with remaining parts taken from reference TRBV19 and TRBJ2-1, reads DGGITQSPKYLFRKEGQNVTLSCEQNLNHDAMYWYRQDPGQGLRLIYYSQIVNDFQKGDIAEGYSVSREKKESFPLTVTSAQKNPTAFYLCASSTAWAGGASEQFFGPGTRLTVL.

V gene TRBV29-1 combines with J gene TRBJ2-3; no clear D gene. CDR1 and CDR2 from the germline V gene are SQVTM and ANQGSEA. The CDR3 sequence is 13 residues long. The V gene lost 4 bases and the J gene lost 4 bases, with 12 bases spanning the gap. The CDR3 sequence is CSVVPTGPDTQYF. The CDR3 region has the DNA TGCAGCGTTGTCCCGACTGGCCCAGATACGCAGTATTTT.

The V call is TRBV9, the J call TRBJ1-2; D might be TRBD1 (6 bases). Trimming cost V 4 bases and J 3 bases, with 13 bases left between them. Germline V gene lookup returns CDR1 SGDLS and CDR2 YYNGEE. This CDR3 comprises 14 residues. The CDR3 loop reads CASSFSRGDYGYTF. CDR3 bases: TGTGCCAGCAGCTTCTCAAGGGGGGACTATGGCTACACCTTC. Variable domain in full (rest from reference TRBV9 and TRBJ1-2): DSGVTQTPKHLITATGQRVTLRCSPRSGDLSVYWYQQSLDQGLQFLIQYYNGEERAKGNILERFSAQQFPDLHSELNLSSLELGDSALYFCASSFSRGDYGYTFGSGTRLTVV.

This chain joins TRBV19 and TRBJ1-3; possibly TRBD1 for D (6 bases). Germline CDR1 is LNHDA and CDR2 is SQIVND (reference sequence). Between the trimmed V and J ends, which lost 0 bases and 0 bases, there was a span of 9 bases. The CDR3 spans 16 residues. The chain's CDR3 is CASSIEQGRSGNTIYF. The CDR3 DNA reads TGTGCCAGTAGTATAGAGCAGGGGCGCTCTGGAAACACCATATATTTT.

V is TRBV25-1 and J is TRBJ1-2; 8 bases line up with TRBD1. V was clipped by 5 bases and J by 4 bases; unmatched bases: 3. Germline CDR1 and CDR2: MGHDK and SYGVNS. The CDR3 is made up of 13 amino acids. CDR3 amino acids: CASSKGQGYGYTF. DNA for the CDR3: TGTGCCAGCAGTAAAGGACAGGGCTATGGCTACACCTTC.

The CDR3 DNA reads TGCGCCAGCAGCTTGGTGGGGTGGGAGAACACTGAAGCTTTCTTT. Protein product: CASSLVGWENTEAFF. This sequence joins TRBV5-1 and TRBJ1-1; D uncertain. V lost 0 bases, J lost 1 base, and 10 bases lay in between. The germline CDR1 and CDR2 sequences are SGHRS and YFSETQ. The CDR3 contains 15 residues.

V and J are TRBV19 and TRBJ1-5, with D uncertain. The V gene's germline CDR1 is LNHDA and CDR2 SQIVND (reference sequence). V was pared by 3 bases and J by 7 bases, with 16 bases between. The CDR3 loop spans 15 amino acids. The CDR3 coding sequence is TGTGCCAGTAGTATTGGTAGGGCCGGCGAGCAGCCCCAGCATTTT. Protein product: CASSIGRAGEQPQHF.

This clone was counted a few times. Other DNA sequences in this sample translate to the same CDR3. The V gene is TRBV6-5, the J gene TRBJ1-1; 8 bases align to TRBD1. The CDR3 runs 14 residues. Germline CDR1 reads MNHEY; CDR2 reads SVGAGI. V was pared by 2 bases and J by 1 base, with 0 bases of the junction left unmatched. The CDR3: CASSYGTGNTEAFF. The CDR3, as DNA: TGTGCCAGCAGTTACGGGACAGGGAACACTGAAGCTTTCTTT.

The chain combines TRBV12-5 with TRBJ1-3; unclear D gene. Between the trimmed V and J ends, which lost 3 bases and 2 bases, there was a span of 8 bases. The CDR3 has 14 residues. The germline V gene encodes CDR1 LGHNT and CDR2 FRNRAP. The CDR3 DNA follows: TGTGCTAGTGGTTTAGGTGGGGCTGGAAACACCATATATTTT. This translates into CASGLGGAGNTIYF.

The chain couples TRBV9 to TRBJ2-7; 9 nucleotides agree with TRBD1. V trimming: 4 bases; J trimming: 7 bases; junction bases outside the gene matches: 9. The germline V gene encodes CDR1 SGDLS and CDR2 YYNGEE. The CDR3 extends over 14 amino acids. The CDR3 region has the DNA TGTGCCAGCAGCTCACCGGGACAGGGAAGAGAGCAGTACTTC. This codes for CASSSPGQGREQYF.

The genes are TRBV27 and TRBJ1-5; 9 nucleotides line up with TRBD1. The CDR3 runs to 15 residues. CDR1 and CDR2 from the germline V gene are MNHEY and SMNVEV (reference sequence). Trimming removed 3 bases from V and 3 bases from J; junction bases left unmatched: 3. The CDR3 DNA is TGTGCCAGCAGTTTGGACAGGGGTTACAATCAGCCCCAGCATTTT. Translating it yields CASSLDRGYNQPQHF.

The genes are TRBV6-6 and TRBJ1-2; 9 bases match TRBD1. Losses at the gene ends were 6 bases for V and 6 bases for J; bases not matched to a gene: 14. This CDR3 has 16 amino acids. Germline-derived CDR1 and CDR2 are MNHNY and SVGAGI (reference sequence). The CDR3 bases are TGTGCCAGCAGGGTGGCCGCACCGGGACAGGGCCATGGCTACACCTTC. Translating it yields CASRVAAPGQGHGYTF.

V usage is TRBV10-2 and J usage is TRBJ2-5; D gene uncertain. Deletions cut 3 bases from V and 4 bases from J, with 3 bases between. The CDR3 runs 11 residues. The germline CDR1 and CDR2 sequences are WSHSY and SAAADI. CDR3 DNA: TGCGCCAGCAGTGAAGGAGAGACCCAGTACTTC. Its translation: CASSEGETQYF.

This clone was found once. The chain joins TRBV11-2 to TRBJ2-2; 14 bases line up with TRBD2. The germline V gene encodes CDR1 SGHAT and CDR2 FQNNGV. Germline trimming cut 5 bases from V and 1 base from J; bases unmatched to any gene: 3. This CDR3 comprises 17 residues. The CDR3: CASSLGLAGGNTGELFF. CDR3 coding DNA: TGTGCCAGCAGCCTTGGACTAGCGGGGGGGAACACCGGGGAGCTGTTTTTT.

V and J are TRBV5-5 and TRBJ1-5; D call uncertain. V lost 0 bases and J lost 4, with 8 bases in between. This CDR3 is built from 14 residues. Germline CDR1 and CDR2: SGHKS and YYEKEE (reference sequence). The CDR3, as DNA: TGTGCCAGCAGCTTGGGTCATGGGAATCAGCCCCAGCATTTT. It encodes CASSLGHGNQPQHF.

As DNA, the CDR3 is TGTGCCAGCAGCACCTGGACGGAGCAAGAGACCCAGTACTTC. Translation: CASSTWTEQETQYF. The rearrangement uses TRBV11-1 and TRBJ2-5; D gene uncertain. V lost 5 bases and J lost 2, with 12 bases in between. The germline V gene has CDR1 SGHAT and CDR2 FQDESV (reference sequence). The CDR3 is 14 amino acids.

J is TRBJ1-1 and V is TRBV5-1; D ambiguous. V lost 7 bases to trimming and J lost 5 bases, with 18 bases between them. The CDR3 covers 14 residues. Germline V CDR1 and CDR2: SGHRS, YFSETQ. The DNA for the CDR3 is TGCGCCAGCCTACCTGACGGCGAACAGACTGAAGCTTTCTTT. This encodes CASLPDGEQTEAFF.

J is TRBJ2-1 and V is TRBV19, with no clear D. This CDR3 region has 14 residues. The germline V gene encodes CDR1 LNHDA and CDR2 SQIVND (reference sequence). V lost 2 bases and J 7 bases, leaving 12 bases between the germline ends. CDR3 sequence (DNA): TGTGCCAGTAGTATAACCAGTTCGAGAAATGAGCAGTTCTTC. Protein sequence: CASSITSSRNEQFF.

V is TRBV7-9 and J is TRBJ2-1; the match to TRBD2 covers 8 bases. CDR1 is SEHNR and CDR2 is FQNEAQ in the germline V gene (reference sequence). The CDR3 sequence is 15 residues long. The V and J ends lost 5 bases and 4 bases, in that order; junction bases with no gene match: 7. The CDR3 coding sequence is TGTGCCAGCAGCCCCCCCGGGGGGGCGTACAATGAGCAGTTCTTC. This translates into CASSPPGGAYNEQFF. Together with reference TRBV7-9 and TRBJ2-1, the CDR3 gives the full variable domain: DTGVSQNPRHKITKRGQNVTFRCDPISEHNRLYWYRQTLGQGPEFLTYFQNEAQLEKSRLLSDRFSAERPKGSFSTLEIQRTEQGDSAMYLCASSPPGGAYNEQFFGPGTRLTVL.

The rearrangement joins TRBV5-6 to TRBJ2-1; possibly TRBD1 for D (6 bases). Germline V gene data show CDR1 as SGHDT and CDR2 as YYEEEE. The CDR3 is 14 residues long. V lost 0 bases to trimming and J lost 4 bases, with 8 bases between them. Here the CDR3 DNA reads TGTGCCAGCAGCTTGGGGCAGGGGTACAATGAGCAGTTCTTC. Translated: CASSLGQGYNEQFF. The full variable domain, rest sourced from reference TRBV5-6 and TRBJ2-1, is DAGVTQSPTHLIKTRGQQVTLRCSPKSGHDTVSWYQQALGQGPQFIFQYYEEEERQRGNFPDRFSGHQFPNYSSELNVNALLLGDSALYLCASSLGQGYNEQFFGPGTRLTVL.

The chain links TRBV19 to TRBJ1-2; no firm D call. The CDR3 is made up of 11 amino acids. CDR1 is LNHDA and CDR2 is SQIVND in the germline V gene (reference sequence). Trimming cost V 9 bases and J 7 bases, with 12 bases left between them. Here the CDR3 DNA reads TGTGCCAGCGGTTGGGGTATTGGCTACACCTTC. This gives the protein CASGWGIGYTF.